This T cell receptor (beta chain) was captured by sequencing in a study of a mutant IDH1 vaccine in newly diagnosed glioma. Study overall: Patients received vaccination from 4-6 weeks after radiotherapy alone, or with temozolomide cycles. Patients previously underwent radiotherapy, temozolomide, or both, and most underwent both.

A note on this clone: As yet, its antigen is unknown.

Using immunoSEQ multiplex PCR, the repertoire was profiled, and TCRdb retains in-frame clones only, with some absent. Counted here are about 54,000 clones, roughly 80% occurring once; the ten biggest clones make up approximately 6.2%. Time point: week 23, last vaccination. Vaccinated patients received 300 ug of mutant IDH1 20-mer peptide per dose, with topical imiquimod. New astrocytomas of WHO grade 3 or 4 that were IDH1-mutant and ATRX-lost were found in the donors. The length of the CDR3 is 15 residues. CDR1 and CDR2 from the germline V gene are SEHNR and FQNEAQ (reference sequence). V dropped 7 bases and J dropped 6 bases, with 21 bases sitting between them.

The sequence came from a man between 35 and 55 years old with glioma. The sequencing used PBMCs, collected from a glioma patient whose treatment included an IDH1 peptide vaccine. This chain connects TRBV7-9 to TRBJ1-1; D is unclear. The CDR3 DNA follows: TGTGCCAGCACTCTACCCGCGAGTCCAAAAGCTGAAGCTTTCTTT. As protein: CASTLPASPKAEAFF. The full variable domain, completed using reference TRBV7-9 and TRBJ1-1, is DTGVSQNPRHKITKRGQNVTFRCDPISEHNRLYWYRQTLGQGPEFLTYFQNEAQLEKSRLLSDRFSAERPKGSFSTLEIQRTEQGDSAMYLCASTLPASPKAEAFFGQGTRLTVV.